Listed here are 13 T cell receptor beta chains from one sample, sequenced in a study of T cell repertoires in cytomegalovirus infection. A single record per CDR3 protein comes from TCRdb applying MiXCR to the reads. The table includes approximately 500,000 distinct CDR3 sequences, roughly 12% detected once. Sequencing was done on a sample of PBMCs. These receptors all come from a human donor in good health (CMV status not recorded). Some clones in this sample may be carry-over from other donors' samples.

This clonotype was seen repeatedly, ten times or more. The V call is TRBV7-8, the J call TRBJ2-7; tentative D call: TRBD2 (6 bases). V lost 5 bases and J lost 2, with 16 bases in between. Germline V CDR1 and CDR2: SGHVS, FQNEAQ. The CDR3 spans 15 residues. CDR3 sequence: CASSPRGSGPYEQYF. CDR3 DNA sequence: TGTGCCAGCAGCCCCCGGGGTAGCGGCCCCTACGAGCAGTACTTC.

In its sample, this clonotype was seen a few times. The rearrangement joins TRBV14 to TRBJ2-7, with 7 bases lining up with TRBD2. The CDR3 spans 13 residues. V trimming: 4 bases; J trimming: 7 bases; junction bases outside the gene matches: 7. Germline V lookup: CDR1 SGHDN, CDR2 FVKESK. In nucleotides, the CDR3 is TGTGCCAGCAGCCCGTCGGGGGGATTGGAGCAGTACTTC. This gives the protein CASSPSGGLEQYF.

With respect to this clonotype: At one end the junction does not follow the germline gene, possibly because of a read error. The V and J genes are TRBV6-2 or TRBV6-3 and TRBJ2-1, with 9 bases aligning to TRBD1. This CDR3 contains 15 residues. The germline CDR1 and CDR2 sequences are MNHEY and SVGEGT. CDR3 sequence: CASSRPGQGSNEQLF. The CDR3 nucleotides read TGTGCCAGCAGCCGCCCGGGACAGGGAAGTAATGAGCAGCTCTTC.

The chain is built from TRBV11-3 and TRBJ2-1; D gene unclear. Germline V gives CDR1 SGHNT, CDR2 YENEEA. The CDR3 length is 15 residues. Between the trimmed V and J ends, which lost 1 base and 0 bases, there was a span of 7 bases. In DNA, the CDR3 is TGTGCCAGCAGCTTAGGTTTTAGCTCCTACAATGAGCAGTTCTTC. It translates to CASSLGFSSYNEQFF.

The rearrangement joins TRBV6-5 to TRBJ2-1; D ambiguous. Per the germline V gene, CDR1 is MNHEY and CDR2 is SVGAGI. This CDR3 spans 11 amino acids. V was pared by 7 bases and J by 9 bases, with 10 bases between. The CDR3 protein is CASNGRGEQFF. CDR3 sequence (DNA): TGTGCCAGCAATGGCCGAGGTGAGCAGTTCTTC.

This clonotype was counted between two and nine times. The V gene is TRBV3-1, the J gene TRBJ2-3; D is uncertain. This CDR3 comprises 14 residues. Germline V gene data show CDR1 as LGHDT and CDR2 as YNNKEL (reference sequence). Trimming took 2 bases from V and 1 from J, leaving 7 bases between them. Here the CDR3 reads CASSQKDGTDTQYF. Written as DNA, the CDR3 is TGTGCCAGCAGCCAAAAGGACGGCACAGATACGCAGTATTTT.

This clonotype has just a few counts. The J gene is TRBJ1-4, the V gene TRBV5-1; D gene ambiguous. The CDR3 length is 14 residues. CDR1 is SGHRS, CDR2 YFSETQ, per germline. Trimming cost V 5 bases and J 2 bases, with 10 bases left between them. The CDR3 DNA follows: TGCGCCAGCAGTGTAGGCGGGACTAATGAAAAACTGTTTTTT. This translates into CASSVGGTNEKLFF.

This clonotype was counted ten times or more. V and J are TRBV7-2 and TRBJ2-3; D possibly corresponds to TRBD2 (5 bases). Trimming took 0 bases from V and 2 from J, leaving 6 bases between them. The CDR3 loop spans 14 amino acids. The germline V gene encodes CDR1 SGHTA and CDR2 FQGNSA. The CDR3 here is CASSLAGVTDTQYF. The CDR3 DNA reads TGTGCCAGCAGCTTAGCGGGAGTCACAGATACGCAGTATTTT.

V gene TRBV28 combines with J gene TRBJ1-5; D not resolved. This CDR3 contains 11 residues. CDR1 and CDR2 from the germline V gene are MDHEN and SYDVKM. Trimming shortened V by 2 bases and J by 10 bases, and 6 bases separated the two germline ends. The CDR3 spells CASSLGKPQHF. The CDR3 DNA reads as TGTGCCAGCAGTTTAGGTAAACCCCAGCATTTT.

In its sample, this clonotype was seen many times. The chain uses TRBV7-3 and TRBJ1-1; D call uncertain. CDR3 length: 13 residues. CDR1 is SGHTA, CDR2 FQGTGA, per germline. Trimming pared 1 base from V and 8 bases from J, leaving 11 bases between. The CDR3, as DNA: TGTGCCAGCAGCTTAATGGCATCAGACGAAGCTTTCTTT. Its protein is CASSLMASDEAFF.

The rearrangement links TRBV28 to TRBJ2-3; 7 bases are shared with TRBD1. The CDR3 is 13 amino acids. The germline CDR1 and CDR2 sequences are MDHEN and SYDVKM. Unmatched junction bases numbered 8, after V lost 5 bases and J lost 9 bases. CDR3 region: CASSRQGSGTQYF. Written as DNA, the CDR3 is TGTGCCAGCAGTCGACAGGGCTCAGGGACGCAGTATTTT.

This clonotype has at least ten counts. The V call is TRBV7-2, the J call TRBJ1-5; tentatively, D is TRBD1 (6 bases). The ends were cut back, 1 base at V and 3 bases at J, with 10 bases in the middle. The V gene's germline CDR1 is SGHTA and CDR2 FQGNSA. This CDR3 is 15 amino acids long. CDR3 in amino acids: CASSLGQAVNQPQHF. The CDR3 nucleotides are TGTGCCAGCAGCTTAGGACAGGCCGTCAATCAGCCCCAGCATTTT.

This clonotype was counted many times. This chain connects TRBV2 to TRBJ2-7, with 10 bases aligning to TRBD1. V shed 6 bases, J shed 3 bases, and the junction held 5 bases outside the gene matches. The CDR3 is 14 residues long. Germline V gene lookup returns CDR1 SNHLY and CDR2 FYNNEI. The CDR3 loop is CASRRTGGIYEQYF. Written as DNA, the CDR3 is TGTGCCAGCAGGCGGACAGGGGGGATCTACGAGCAGTACTTC.